Below are 18 T cell receptor beta chains sequenced from a single sample in a study of cytomegalovirus exposure and HLA in healthy donors (dated by TCRdb to about 2017). Receptor libraries were prepared by the immunoSEQ multiplex PCR assay. A mixture of 60 forward primers for TCR Vbeta segments and 13 reverse primers for TCR Jbeta segments was used in the multiplex PCR. TCRdb took this table from immuneACCESS and kept in-frame rearrangements with V and J called. Such tables lack part of the clones; where checked against another copy, unresolved V genes explain under half of the gap, and the rest is unexplained. In this sample the table shows around 67,000 clones, approximately 78% of which occur a single time. About 8% of the sample is taken by the ten largest. Sequencing used PBMCs. Receptors originate from a man aged 18 to 30 in good health and CMV-seropositive.

J is TRBJ1-2 and V is TRBV18, with 8 bases lining up with TRBD1. The J segment lost 6 bases and the V segment lost 6 bases, leaving 9 bases of the junction unmatched. Germline CDR1 is KGHSH and CDR2 is LQKENI. The CDR3 has 14 residues. Here the CDR3 reads CASSPPTGEDGYTF. The CDR3 nucleotides read TGTGCCAGCTCCCCTCCGACAGGGGAAGATGGCTACACCTTC.

In DNA, the CDR3 is TGTGCCAGCAGCTTGTATGGAGGGGAGACCCAGTACTTC. It codes for CASSLYGGETQYF. The genes are TRBV5-6 and TRBJ2-5; the D gene is possibly TRBD2 (6 bases). Germline CDR1 and CDR2: SGHDT and YYEEEE. V dropped 1 base and J dropped 5 bases, with 9 bases sitting between them. The CDR3 spans 13 residues.

The chain uses TRBV7-8 and TRBJ1-2, with a weak D call TRBD1 (5 bases). The CDR3 is 13 residues long. The germline V gene encodes CDR1 SGHVS and CDR2 FQNEAQ. Trimming took off 5 bases at V and 7 bases at J, with 14 bases between the two ends. CDR3 sequence reads: CASSLQDMAGYTF. The CDR3, as DNA: TGTGCCAGCAGCCTCCAGGACATGGCTGGCTACACCTTC.

The V and J genes are TRBV6-5 and TRBJ2-1; 11 bases align to TRBD2. The ends lost 3 bases at V and 7 bases at J; junction bases unmatched: 8. Germline loops: CDR1 MNHEY, CDR2 SVGAGI. The CDR3 is 16 amino acids. The chain's CDR3 is CASSYLAGGRGNEQFF. CDR3 DNA sequence: TGTGCCAGCAGTTATTTAGCGGGAGGGAGGGGGAATGAGCAGTTCTTC.

V is TRBV10-1 and J is TRBJ1-1; D is undetermined. The CDR3 consists of 16 residues. Trimming cost V 3 bases and J 2 bases, with 16 bases left between them. The germline V gene has CDR1 WNHNN and CDR2 SYGVQD (reference sequence). The DNA of the CDR3 is TGCGCCAGCAGTGATGAAGCACTCGACTACAACACTGAAGCTTTCTTT. It translates to CASSDEALDYNTEAFF.

This chain joins TRBV5-1 and TRBJ2-3; a possible D gene is TRBD1 (6 bases). Trimming shortened V by 5 bases and J by 3 bases, and 19 bases separated the two germline ends. The germline CDR1 and CDR2 sequences are SGHRS and YFSETQ. The CDR3 loop spans 16 amino acids. The CDR3 region has the DNA TGCGCCAGCAGGGACAGAGGGCCCGGTCTTACAGATACGCAGTATTTT. This codes for CASRDRGPGLTDTQYF.

This chain connects TRBV2 to TRBJ1-2, with TRBD1 as a possible D gene (5 bases). V gave up 5 bases and J gave up 0 bases, with 10 bases separating them. The CDR3 consists of 14 residues. Germline-derived CDR1 and CDR2 are SNHLY and FYNNEI. DNA of the CDR3: TGTGCCAGCAGTCGACAGACGGCTAACTATGGCTACACCTTC. It is translated as CASSRQTANYGYTF.

The chain carries TRBV7-9 and TRBJ1-4; 9 nucleotides line up with TRBD1. This CDR3 contains 13 residues. Losses at the gene ends were 5 bases for V and 7 bases for J; bases not matched to a gene: 2. Germline V gives CDR1 SEHNR, CDR2 FQNEAQ (reference sequence). CDR3 sequence (DNA): TGTGCCAGCAGCCGGGACAGGGCTGAAAAACTGTTTTTT. Protein sequence: CASSRDRAEKLFF. Together with reference TRBV7-9 and TRBJ1-4, the CDR3 gives the full variable domain: DTGVSQNPRHKITKRGQNVTFRCDPISEHNRLYWYRQTLGQGPEFLTYFQNEAQLEKSRLLSDRFSAERPKGSFSTLEIQRTEQGDSAMYLCASSRDRAEKLFFGSGTQLSVL.

The CDR3 DNA follows: TGTGCCAGCAGAACCTCCCCATCTAACTCGCCGTACTTC. Translating gives CASRTSPSNSPYF. This rearrangement joins TRBV2 to TRBJ2-7; the D is unclear. V shed 6 bases and J shed 12 bases, with 21 bases lying between them. This CDR3 has 13 amino acids. The germline gives CDR1 SNHLY, CDR2 FYNNEI.

This chain joins TRBV9 and TRBJ2-1; a possible D gene is TRBD2 (5 bases). V was shortened by 4 bases and J by 8 bases, with 10 bases between the two germline ends. Germline values: CDR1 SGDLS, CDR2 YYNGEE. The CDR3 sequence is 12 residues long. Here the CDR3 DNA reads TGTGCCAGCAGCTCACCCGGGGATGAGCAGTTCTTC. Its protein is CASSSPGDEQFF.

Turning to this clone: Other nucleotide sequences in the sample specify the same CDR3. V gene TRBV11-2 combines with J gene TRBJ1-1; tentatively, D is TRBD1 (6 bases). Trimming removed 1 base at V and 1 base at J, with 7 bases between. Germline CDR1 reads SGHAT; CDR2 reads FQNNGV. The CDR3 extends over 14 amino acids. In DNA form, the CDR3 reads TGTGCCAGCAGCTTAGTGGACAGGAACACTGAAGCTTTCTTT. Protein: CASSLVDRNTEAFF.

The V and J genes are TRBV2 and TRBJ1-1; 7 bases line up with TRBD1. Germline trimming cut 6 bases from V and 3 bases from J; bases unmatched to any gene: 7. This CDR3 is built from 14 residues. Germline assignment: CDR1 SNHLY and CDR2 FYNNEI. CDR3 residues: CASSDNRGYTEAFF. In DNA, the CDR3 is TGTGCCAGCAGCGATAACAGGGGCTACACTGAAGCTTTCTTT.

The rearrangement links TRBV6-5 to TRBJ1-2, with 7 nucleotides matching TRBD1. The CDR3 runs 14 residues. Trimming took 6 bases from V and 5 from J; bases not matched to a gene: 9. Germline V gene lookup returns CDR1 MNHEY and CDR2 SVGAGI. The CDR3 DNA reads as TGTGCCAGCAGCGCTAGCCCAGGGGGGTATGGCTACACCTTC. This encodes CASSASPGGYGYTF.

The genes are TRBV4-2 and TRBJ2-3, with D perhaps TRBD2 (6 bases). V was cut by 4 bases and J by 14 bases, with 16 bases left in between. CDR1 is LGHNA, CDR2 YNFKEQ, per germline. This CDR3 comprises 12 residues. CDR3 protein: CASSLGSEGPYF. DNA for the CDR3: TGTGCCAGCAGCCTGGGGTCGGAGGGACCGTATTTT.

Concerning this clone itself: Germline and junction disagree at one end, which may indicate a read error. The chain uses TRBV25-1 and TRBJ2-5, with TRBD1 matching over 7 bases. The CDR3 is 13 residues long. Germline CDR1 reads MGHDK; CDR2 reads SYGVNS. The CDR3 loop is CASKGQNQETRYF. The DNA for the CDR3 is TGTGCCAGCAAGGGACAGAACCAAGAGACCCGGTACTTC.

The chain joins TRBV7-8 to TRBJ1-4; D unresolved. With 5 bases removed from V and 4 bases from J, the gap between germline ends came to 14 bases. CDR3 size: 15 residues. CDR1 SGHVS and CDR2 FQNEAQ come from the germline V gene. CDR3 amino acids: CASSPRGGLNEKLFF. As DNA, the CDR3 is TGTGCCAGCAGCCCCCGTGGCGGCCTTAATGAAAAACTGTTTTTT. Drawing the rest from reference TRBV7-8 and TRBJ1-4, the complete variable domain is GAGVSQSPRYKVAKRGQDVALRCDPISGHVSLFWYQQALGQGPEFLTYFQNEAQLDKSGLPSDRFFAERPEGSVSTLKIQRTQQEDSAVYLCASSPRGGLNEKLFFGSGTQLSVL.

This chain uses TRBV30 with TRBJ1-2, with D perhaps matching TRBD1 (6 bases). This CDR3 has 13 amino acids. Trimming removed 5 bases at V and 4 bases at J, with 14 bases between. Germline CDR1 GTSNPN, CDR2 SVGIG (reference sequence). CDR3 nucleotides: TGTGCCTGGGCGAGGACAGCCGCCTATGGCTACACCTTC. Its protein product is CAWARTAAYGYTF.

The chain employs TRBV6-1 and TRBJ2-7, with 9 positions matching TRBD1. The germline V gene encodes CDR1 MNHNS and CDR2 SASEGT. The CDR3 has 13 amino acids. V dropped 5 bases and J dropped 2; count of bases not matched to a gene: 1. CDR3 in amino acids: CASSRDRAYEQYF. Written as DNA, the CDR3 is TGTGCCAGCAGTCGGGACAGGGCCTACGAGCAGTACTTC.